The 9 T cell receptor beta chains below all came from one sample that was sequenced in a study of blood T cell repertoires in COVID-19. Profiling relied on immunoSEQ multiplex PCR, and the TCRdb table lists in-frame clones only, not all of them. In the table there are 150,000 to 200,000 clones, roughly 87% of which are singletons. The sample taken for sequencing was PBMCs or T cells enriched from blood (not recorded which). The source is a man aged 50 to 60 who had recovered from COVID-19.

The chain has TRBV28 and TRBJ1-2; D perhaps matches TRBD1 (6 bases). Germline loops: CDR1 MDHEN, CDR2 SYDVKM. With 3 bases removed from V and 1 base from J, the gap between germline ends came to 9 bases. CDR3 length equals 14 residues. The CDR3 region is CASSLIGGNYGYTF. In DNA form, the CDR3 reads TGTGCCAGCAGTTTGATAGGGGGTAACTATGGCTACACCTTC.

In the case of this clone: The same CDR3 can be traced to other DNA sequences in this sample. V gene TRBV18 combines with J gene TRBJ2-3; tentative D call: TRBD1 (5 bases). There are 15 residues in the CDR3. CDR1 KGHSH and CDR2 LQKENI come from the germline V gene. V shed 1 base and J shed 1 base, with 9 bases lying between them. The CDR3: CASSPLQGGTDTQYF. Here the CDR3 DNA reads TGTGCCAGCTCACCACTGCAGGGTGGCACAGATACGCAGTATTTT.

Only a few counts were recorded for this clone. V usage is TRBV19 and J usage is TRBJ2-6; 9 nucleotides line up with TRBD1. V shed 7 bases and J 4 bases; nucleotides not matched to a gene: 8. Germline lookup yields CDR1 LNHDA and CDR2 SQIVND (reference sequence). The CDR3 is 16 amino acids. The CDR3 sequence: CASIPGTGNGANVLTF. The CDR3 bases are TGTGCCAGTATCCCCGGGACAGGGAACGGGGCCAACGTCCTGACTTTC.

The chain links TRBV28 to TRBJ2-3; TRBD2 might be the D (6 bases). V was cut by 6 bases and J by 5 bases, with 15 bases left in between. The germline V gene has CDR1 MDHEN and CDR2 SYDVKM. This CDR3 region has 14 residues. The CDR3 sequence is CASSLGPGVDTQYF. DNA of the CDR3: TGTGCCAGCAGCCTTGGGCCGGGGGTAGATACGCAGTATTTT.

This chain joins TRBV21-1 and TRBJ2-7; the DNA was not used to check the table's D call, TRBD1. TRBV21-1 constitutes a pseudogene. The CDR3 is 13 residues long. For the CDR3, the DNA is TGTGCCAGCAGCCTACAGAGCCTCTACGAGCAGTACTTC. Protein: CASSLQSLYEQYF.

The chain joins TRBV7-2 to TRBJ1-5; a weak D match, TRBD1 (5 bases). The length of the CDR3 is 15 residues. The germline gives CDR1 SGHTA, CDR2 FQGNSA. V lost 1 base and J lost 9, with 16 bases in between. CDR3: CASSLVRRGLGPQHF. CDR3 in DNA: TGTGCCAGCAGCTTAGTGCGTAGGGGACTGGGGCCCCAGCATTTT.

The J gene is TRBJ1-5, the V gene TRBV6-5, with D maybe TRBD1 (5 bases). CDR3 length: 14 amino acids. V lost 5 bases and J 2 bases, leaving 10 bases between the germline ends. Germline lookup yields CDR1 MNHEY and CDR2 SVGAGI. The DNA for the CDR3 is TGTGCCAGCAGTCGGGGGAGCGGCAATCAGCCCCAGCATTTT. Translating it yields CASSRGSGNQPQHF.

The chain carries TRBV27 and TRBJ1-2, with D possibly TRBD1 on 5 matching bases. Germline V gene lookup returns CDR1 MNHEY and CDR2 SMNVEV (reference sequence). The CDR3 is 14 residues long. The ends were cut back, 2 bases at V and 4 bases at J, with 11 bases in the middle. Written as DNA, the CDR3 is TGTGCCAGCAGTTTACTTCAGGGCCGCTATGGCTACACCTTC. This gives the protein CASSLLQGRYGYTF.

The genes are TRBV11-3 and TRBJ2-2; D may be TRBD1 (6 bases). V was cut by 1 base and J by 3 bases, with 9 bases left in between. CDR1 and CDR2 (germline): SGHNT, YENEEA. This CDR3 spans 15 amino acids. CDR3 sequence: CASSLGGPHTGELFF. For the CDR3, the DNA is TGTGCCAGCAGCTTAGGGGGGCCCCACACCGGGGAGCTGTTTTTT.